The 8 T cell receptor beta chains below were found in one sample sequenced in a study of CXCR3-negative and CXCR3-positive naive CD8 T cells. The study made its TRB cDNA libraries by 5' RACE, adding UMI labels. Following a re-call of the 5' RACE reads, TCRdb has one entry per CDR3 protein and lacks DNA. In total, the table holds under 7,500 distinct CDR3 sequences. For these TCRs, the target antigens are not known. Notes on the study in general: TRB CDR3s were more hydrophobic in CXCR3-positive than in CXCR3-negative naive cells.

Sequencing used naive CXCR3+ CD8+ T cells from blood. Subset meaning: CD45RO-CCR7+CD27+CD95- naive CD8+ T cells expressing CXCR3 (TNR3+). Every receptor here comes from a human donor in good health. Some clones in this sample may be carry-over from other donors' samples.

The rearrangement links TRBV7-2 to TRBJ1-1; TCRdb designates TRBD1, a call that cannot be tested without DNA. The CDR3 loop spans 17 amino acids. The V gene's germline CDR1 is SGHTA and CDR2 FQGNSA. CDR3: CASSLWDRGLTNTEAFF.

By frequency, this clonotype registers medium-sized. The chain couples TRBV20-1 to TRBJ2-7; no DNA is available, so the TRBD2 call from TCRdb remains unchecked. In germline, CDR1 is DFQATT, CDR2 SNEGSKA (reference sequence). The CDR3 spans 14 residues. This chain's CDR3 is CSAQGGGRAGEQYF.

The chain uses TRBV2 and TRBJ2-1; TCRdb outputs TRBD1, but without DNA this stays unchecked. The CDR3 totals 13 residues. Germline V gene lookup returns CDR1 SNHLY and CDR2 FYNNEI. The CDR3 protein is CASSEYRDNEQFF.

The chain joins TRBV20-1 to TRBJ1-2; the D call from TCRdb, TRBD1, cannot be confirmed without DNA. Per the germline V gene, CDR1 is DFQATT and CDR2 is SNEGSKA (reference sequence). This CDR3 spans 15 amino acids. The CDR3 loop is CSARDPQGIFFGYTF.

The CDR3 sequence: CASRLSYEQYF. V usage is TRBV28 and J usage is TRBJ2-7. The CDR3 contains 11 residues. The germline V gene encodes CDR1 MDHEN and CDR2 SYDVKM.

This clonotype is classed as medium-sized by frequency. CDR3 amino acids: CSARAGRETYEQYF. The rearrangement joins TRBV20-1 to TRBJ2-7; TCRdb calls TRBD2, which cannot be checked without DNA. This CDR3 is built from 14 residues. The germline CDR1 and CDR2 sequences are DFQATT and SNEGSKA (reference sequence).

This clonotype is medium-sized (0.01 to 0.1%) by frequency. The CDR3 loop is CSVEGRDRGTGELFF. This chain joins TRBV29-1 and TRBJ2-2; without DNA, the TCRdb call of TRBD1 cannot be checked. CDR1 and CDR2 from the germline V gene are SQVTM and ANQGSEA. This CDR3 has 15 residues.

This clonotype is deemed medium-sized by its frequency. The J gene is TRBJ1-1, the V gene TRBV29-1. Germline V gene data show CDR1 as SQVTM and CDR2 as ANQGSEA. The CDR3 runs 14 residues. The CDR3 reads CSVEPRGRGTEAFF.